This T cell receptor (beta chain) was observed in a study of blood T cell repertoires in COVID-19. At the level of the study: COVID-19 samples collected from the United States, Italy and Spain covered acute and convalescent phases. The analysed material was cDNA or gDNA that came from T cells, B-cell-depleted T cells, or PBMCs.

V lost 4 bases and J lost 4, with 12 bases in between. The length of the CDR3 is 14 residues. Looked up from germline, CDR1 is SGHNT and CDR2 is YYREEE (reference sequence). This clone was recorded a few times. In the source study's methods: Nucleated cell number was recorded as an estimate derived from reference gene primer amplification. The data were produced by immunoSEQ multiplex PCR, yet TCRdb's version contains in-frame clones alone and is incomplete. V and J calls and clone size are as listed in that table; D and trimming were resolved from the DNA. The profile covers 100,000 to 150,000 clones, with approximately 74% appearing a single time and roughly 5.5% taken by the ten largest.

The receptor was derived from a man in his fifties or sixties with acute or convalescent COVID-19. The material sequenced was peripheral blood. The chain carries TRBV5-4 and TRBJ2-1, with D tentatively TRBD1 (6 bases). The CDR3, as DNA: TGTGCCAGCAGCCCACCGGGACAATACAATGAGCAGTTCTTC. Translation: CASSPPGQYNEQFF.